The rows below give T cell receptor beta chains drawn from one sample of a study of response to subunit inactivated influenza vaccine. TCRdb passed the RT-PCR reads through MiXCR, listing each CDR3 protein once. This table holds roughly 650,000 distinct CDR3 sequences, around 14% found once. This specimen consisted of PBMCs from blood, obtained roughly 12 days after vaccination. Receptor source: a man aged 50 to 59 who received an inactivated influenza vaccine. The CDR3 runs from the conserved cysteine through the conserved F or W. D genes are given only for firm matches. Clone size is not always given. Where it is, it says once, few, many or a class for expanded clones.

TRBJ2-1,13,TRBD2,TRBV20-1,-,TGCAGTGCTAGGGGACTAGCGGGACATGAGCAGTTCTTC,CSARGLAGHEQFF
TRBJ2-1,13,-,TRBV4-2,many,TGTGCCAGCAGCGAACAGTTAACGCAGGGGCAGTTCTTC,CASSEQLTQGQFF
TRBJ1-5,17,-,TRBV12-3/TRBV12-4,-,TGTGCCAGCAGTTTTAGGAGGGATTACTCCGAACGGCAGCCCCAGCATTTT,CASSFRRDYSERQPQHF
TRBJ1-2,12,-,TRBV6-2/TRBV6-3,-,TGTGCCACCCGACAGGAAATCGATGGCTACACCTTC,CATRQEIDGYTF
TRBJ2-1,15,TRBD1,TRBV6-5,-,TGTGCCAGCAGATACCGGGACAGGGCCTACAATGAGCAGTTCTTC,CASRYRDRAYNEQFF
TRBJ2-1,11,-,TRBV3-1,-,TGTGCCAGCAGCGAAGATCGTGAGCAGTTCTTC,CASSEDREQFF
TRBJ2-1,16,-,TRBV7-9,-,TGTGCCAGCAGCTCCCCACTAGGCAGTACCTACAATGAGCAGTTCTTC,CASSSPLGSTYNEQFF
TRBJ2-3,19,TRBD1,TRBV5-1,many,TGCGCCAGCAGCTTGTGGGGGCACTCTGGACAGGGGGGCCCAGATACGCAGTATTTT,CASSLWGHSGQGGPDTQYF
TRBJ1-1,17,-,TRBV7-8,-,TGTGCCAGCAGCTTCACCCCCAGGGGACTCATGAACACTGAAGCTTTCTTT,CASSFTPRGLMNTEAFF
TRBJ2-1,15,TRBD2,TRBV7-9,few,TGTGCCAGCAGCTCGGGACTAGCGGGGTTTCAAGAGCAGTTCTTC,CASSSGLAGFQEQFF
TRBJ1-6,17,-,TRBV27,few,TGTGCCAGCAGTTTAGTCGTGTCGAGCTCCTATAATTCACCCCTCCACTTT,CASSLVVSSSYNSPLHF
TRBJ2-5,15,-,TRBV12-3/TRBV12-4,-,TGTGCCAGCAGTTTAGGTGCTCTTCCCCCCGAGACCCAGTACTTC,CASSLGALPPETQYF
TRBJ2-2,14,-,TRBV7-3,-,TGTGCCAGCAGCTTAGGGGCAGCCGCCGGGGAGCTGTTTTTT,CASSLGAAAGELFF
TRBJ2-1,16,TRBD2,TRBV11-2,few,TGTGCCAGCAGCTTAGAGATAGCGGGGGGCTACAATGAGCAGTTCTTC,CASSLEIAGGYNEQFF
TRBJ2-3,11,-,TRBV10-2,few,TGCGCCAGCCGTCGGGACGATACGCAGTATTTT,CASRRDDTQYF
TRBJ1-1,13,-,TRBV6-1,-,TGTGCCAGCAGACAGGACGGAAACACTGAAGCTTTCTTT,CASRQDGNTEAFF
TRBJ2-1,13,-,TRBV4-2,few,TGTGCCAGCAGCCGACCGACTATCCCTGAGCAGTTCTTC,CASSRPTIPEQFF
TRBJ2-2,13,-,TRBV10-3,-,TGTGCCATCAGTTTAGGGAAAGCCGGGGAGCTGTTTTTT,CAISLGKAGELFF
TRBJ2-2,17,-,TRBV14,-,TGTGCCAGCAGCCAGGGTCCTAGGACAGTTAACACCGGGGAGCTGTTTTTT,CASSQGPRTVNTGELFF
TRBJ2-5,16,TRBD2,TRBV3-1,-,TGTGCCAGCAGCCAGGCCGGGACTAGCGGGGGAGAGACCCAGTACTTC,CASSQAGTSGGETQYF
TRBJ2-1,14,-,TRBV20-1,few,TGCAGTGCTAGAGATGTTTTATTAAACAATGAGCAGTTCTTC,CSARDVLLNNEQFF
TRBJ1-4,16,-,TRBV6-5,few,TGTGCCAGCAGTTACTCGAGAGGCAGGGGTAATGAAAAACTGTTTTTT,CASSYSRGRGNEKLFF
TRBJ2-5,14,-,TRBV3-1,few,TGTGCCAGCAGCCCATATGGGGCTAGGGTGACCCAGTACTTC,CASSPYGARVTQYF
TRBJ2-3,16,-,TRBV5-1,few,TGCGCCAGCAGCTACAGACAAGGGGCCAGCACAGATACGCAGTATTTT,CASSYRQGASTDTQYF
TRBJ2-2,15,-,TRBV12-3/TRBV12-4,many,TGTGCCAGCAGTTTAGGGGGGGCCGACACCGGGGAGCTGTTTTTT,CASSLGGADTGELFF
TRBJ2-7,15,TRBD2,TRBV7-9,-,TGTGCCAGCAGCACAGTAGCGGGGGAGACCTACGAGCAGTACTTC,CASSTVAGETYEQYF
TRBJ1-6,15,-,TRBV5-1,few,TGCGCCAGCAGCTTGGAGGTCAGGATCAATTCACCCCTCCACTTT,CASSLEVRINSPLHF
TRBJ2-3,14,TRBD2,TRBV4-2,-,TGTGCCAGCAGTGAGCGGGGGAGGGCAGATACGCAGTATTTT,CASSERGRADTQYF
TRBJ2-7,15,-,TRBV7-8,-,TGTGCCAGCAGCTTAGAACTTAGCGGTTCCTACGAGCAGTACTTC,CASSLELSGSYEQYF
TRBJ2-5,15,TRBD2,TRBV6-1,-,TGTGCCAGCAGTGAGAAGGCTAGCGGGGGAGAGACCCAGTACTTC,CASSEKASGGETQYF
TRBJ1-3,12,-,TRBV29-1,many,TGCAGCGTTGCCCTCTCTGGAAACACCATATATTTT,CSVALSGNTIYF
TRBJ2-5,16,-,TRBV7-9,-,TGTGCCAGCAGCATCATCCGTTCGGGGGCGGGAGAGACCCAGTACTTC,CASSIIRSGAGETQYF
TRBJ2-7,14,TRBD1,TRBV28,few,TGTGCCAGCAAAGGACCCCAGGGGGCGTACGAGCAGTACTTC,CASKGPQGAYEQYF
TRBJ1-1,13,TRBD1,TRBV29-1,few,TGCAGCGTACCCATACAGGGGTACACTGAAGCTTTCTTT,CSVPIQGYTEAFF
TRBJ1-1,14,-,TRBV12-3/TRBV12-4,few,TGTGCCATCACGGTCAGGAACACGAACACTGAAGCTTTCTTT,CAITVRNTNTEAFF
TRBJ2-2,19,TRBD1,TRBV4-1,few,TGCGCCAGCAGCCAAGTCCGCCCACAAGGGACAGGGGGAACCGGGGAGCTGTTTTTT,CASSQVRPQGTGGTGELFF
TRBJ2-5,14,-,TRBV15,-,TGTGCCACCAGCAGAGATAAGCTAGCAGAGACCCAGTACTTC,CATSRDKLAETQYF
TRBJ2-3,15,TRBD2,TRBV2,few,TGTGCCAGCACAAGGCGGGAGGGTAGCACAGATACGCAGTATTTT,CASTRREGSTDTQYF
TRBJ2-1,15,TRBD2,TRBV10-3,-,TGTGCCATCAGTGACGGGGGGAGCTCCTACAATGAGCAGTTCTTC,CAISDGGSSYNEQFF
TRBJ2-3,16,-,TRBV12-3/TRBV12-4,few,TGTGCCAGCAGTCGACTTCGGGGGACTAGCACAGATACGCAGTATTTT,CASSRLRGTSTDTQYF
TRBJ2-4,15,-,TRBV28,many,TGTGCCAGCAGTTTTCCCAGACTAGCCAAAAACATTCAGTACTTC,CASSFPRLAKNIQYF
TRBJ1-1,15,TRBD1,TRBV18,-,TGTGCCAGCTCACCTGGCAGGGGGGAGAACACTGAAGCTTTCTTT,CASSPGRGENTEAFF
TRBJ1-4,12,-,TRBV20-1,many,TGCAGTGCTAGATTGGGGAATGAAAAACTGTTTTTT,CSARLGNEKLFF
TRBJ2-7,14,TRBD1,TRBV12-3/TRBV12-4,few,TGTGCCAGCAGTTTTGACAGGGTTACCTACGAGCAGTACTTC,CASSFDRVTYEQYF
TRBJ1-3,15,-,TRBV12-3/TRBV12-4,-,TGTGCCAGCAGTCCGCCCACAGGGACTGGAAACACCATATATTTT,CASSPPTGTGNTIYF
TRBJ2-3,15,-,TRBV6-5,few,TGTGCCAGCAGTTCACAGGGTCCCCGCACAGATACGCAGTATTTT,CASSSQGPRTDTQYF
TRBJ2-5,18,TRBD2,TRBV11-1,-,TGTGCCAGCAGCTTAGTTGCACTAGCGGGAGGAGAGGGGGAGACCCAGTACTTC,CASSLVALAGGEGETQYF
TRBJ2-7,16,-,TRBV28,many,TGTGCCAGCAGTTTCGCCTCCAGCGGTGTGATCTACGAGCAGTACTTC,CASSFASSGVIYEQYF
TRBJ2-1,15,-,TRBV4-3,few,TGCGCCAGCAGCCAAGGACCTCCGAGGTACAATGAGCAGTTCTTC,CASSQGPPRYNEQFF
TRBJ1-6,14,-,TRBV30,-,TGTGCCTGGACCCGGGACTCGACGATATCACCCCTCCACTTT,CAWTRDSTISPLHF
TRBJ2-7,14,-,TRBV7-8,-,TGTGCCAGCAGCTTATTACAGGAAACCTACGAGCAGTACTTC,CASSLLQETYEQYF
TRBJ2-5,15,TRBD1,TRBV6-1,-,TGTGCCAGCAGGTTGGACAGGGGGTTTGTGGAGACCCAGTACTTC,CASRLDRGFVETQYF
TRBJ1-1,15,-,TRBV4-3,-,TGCGCCAGCAGCCAAGATCCGGACGGATACACTGAAGCTTTCTTT,CASSQDPDGYTEAFF